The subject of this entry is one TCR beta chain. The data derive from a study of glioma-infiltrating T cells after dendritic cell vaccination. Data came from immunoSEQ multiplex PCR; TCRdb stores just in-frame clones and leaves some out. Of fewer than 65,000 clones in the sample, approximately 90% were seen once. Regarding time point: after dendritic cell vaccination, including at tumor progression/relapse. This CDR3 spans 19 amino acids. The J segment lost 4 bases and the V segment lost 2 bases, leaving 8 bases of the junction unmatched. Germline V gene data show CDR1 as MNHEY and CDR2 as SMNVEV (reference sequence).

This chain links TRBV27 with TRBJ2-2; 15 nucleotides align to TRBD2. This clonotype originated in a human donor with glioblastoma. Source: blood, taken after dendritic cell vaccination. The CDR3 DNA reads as TGTGCCAGCAGTTTAAGAGGACTAGCGGGAGGGCCTAGCACCGGGGAGCTGTTTTTT. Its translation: CASSLRGLAGGPSTGELFF.